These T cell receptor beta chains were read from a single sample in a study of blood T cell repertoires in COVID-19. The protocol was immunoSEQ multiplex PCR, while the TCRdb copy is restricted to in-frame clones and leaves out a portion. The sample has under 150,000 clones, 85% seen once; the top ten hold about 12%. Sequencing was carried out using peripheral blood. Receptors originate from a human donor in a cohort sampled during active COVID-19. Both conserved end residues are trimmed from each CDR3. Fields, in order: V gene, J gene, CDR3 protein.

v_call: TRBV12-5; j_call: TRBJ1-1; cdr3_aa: ASGFMSGQENTEAF
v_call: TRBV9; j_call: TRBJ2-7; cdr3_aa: ASSFTTGGDEQY
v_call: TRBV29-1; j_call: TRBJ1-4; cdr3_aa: SVSRDRDEKLF
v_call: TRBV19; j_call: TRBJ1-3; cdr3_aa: ASRTLRLDRGSGNTIY
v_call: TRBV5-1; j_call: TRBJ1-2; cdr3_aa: ASSLDDRRNYGYT
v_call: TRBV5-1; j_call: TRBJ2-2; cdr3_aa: ASSFAGMDTGELF
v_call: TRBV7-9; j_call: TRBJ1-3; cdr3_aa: ASSFRGAGNTIY
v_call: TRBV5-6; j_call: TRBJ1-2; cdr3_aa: ASSLDGARGYT
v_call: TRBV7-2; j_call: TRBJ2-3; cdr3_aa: ASSLVSGVADTQY
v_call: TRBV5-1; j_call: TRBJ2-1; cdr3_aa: ASSLGRGASNNEQF
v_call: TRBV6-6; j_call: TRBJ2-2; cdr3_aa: ASGQGVMSGELF
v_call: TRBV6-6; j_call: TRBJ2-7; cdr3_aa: ASSSVWGNYEQY
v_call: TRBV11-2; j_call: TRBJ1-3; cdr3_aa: ASSLLAGTSRSGNTIY
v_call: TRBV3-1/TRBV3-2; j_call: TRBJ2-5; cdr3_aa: ASSHRTGVGETQY
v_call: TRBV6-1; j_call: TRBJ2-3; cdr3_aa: ASSVLGGGSTDTQY
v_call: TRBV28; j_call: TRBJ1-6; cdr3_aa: ASRKTTGGATSYNSPLH
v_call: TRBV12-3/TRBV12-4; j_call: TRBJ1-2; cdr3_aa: ASSSRGAYGYT
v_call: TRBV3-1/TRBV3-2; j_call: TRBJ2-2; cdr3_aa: ASSQVGQEWHTGELF
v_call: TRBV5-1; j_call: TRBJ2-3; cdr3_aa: ASSLIGAGTDTQY
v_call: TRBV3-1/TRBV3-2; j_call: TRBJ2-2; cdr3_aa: ASSPNRVKGELF
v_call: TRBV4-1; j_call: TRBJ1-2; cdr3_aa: ASSQEVGQGRGYT
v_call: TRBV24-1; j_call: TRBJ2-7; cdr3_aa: ATSGETSGSYEQY
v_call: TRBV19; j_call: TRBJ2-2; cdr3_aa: ASSAGTGRGTGELF
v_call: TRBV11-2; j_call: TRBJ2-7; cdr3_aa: ASETGTGANEQY
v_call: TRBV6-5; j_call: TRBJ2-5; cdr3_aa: ASMSGLKETQY
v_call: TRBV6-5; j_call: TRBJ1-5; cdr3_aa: ASSYVRALNQPQH
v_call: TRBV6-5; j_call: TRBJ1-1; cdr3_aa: ASSGRVRGNTEAF
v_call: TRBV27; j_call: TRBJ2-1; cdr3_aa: ASSSYGGTSGGSYNEQF
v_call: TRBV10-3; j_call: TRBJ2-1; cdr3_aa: AISRDYNEQF